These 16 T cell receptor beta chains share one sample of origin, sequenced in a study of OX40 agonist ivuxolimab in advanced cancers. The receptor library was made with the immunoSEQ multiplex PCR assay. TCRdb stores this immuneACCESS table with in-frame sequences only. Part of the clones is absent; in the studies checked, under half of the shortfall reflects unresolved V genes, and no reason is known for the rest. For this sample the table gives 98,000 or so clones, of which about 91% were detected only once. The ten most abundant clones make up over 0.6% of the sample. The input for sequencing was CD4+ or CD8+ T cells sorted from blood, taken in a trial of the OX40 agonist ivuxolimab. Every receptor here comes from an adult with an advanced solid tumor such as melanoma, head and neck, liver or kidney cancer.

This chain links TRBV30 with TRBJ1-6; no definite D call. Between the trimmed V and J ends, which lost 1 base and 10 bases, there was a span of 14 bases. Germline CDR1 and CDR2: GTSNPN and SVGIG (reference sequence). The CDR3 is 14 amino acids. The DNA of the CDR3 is TGTGCCTGGAGTGGGGTGGGTTACGAGTCACCCCTCCACTTT. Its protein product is CAWSGVGYESPLHF.

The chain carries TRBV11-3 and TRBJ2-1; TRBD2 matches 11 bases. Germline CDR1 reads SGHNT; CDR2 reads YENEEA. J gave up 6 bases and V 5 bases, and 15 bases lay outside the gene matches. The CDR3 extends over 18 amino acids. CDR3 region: CASSGRTSGRVTFNEQFF. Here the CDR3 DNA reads TGTGCCAGCAGCGGCCGGACTAGCGGGCGTGTTACCTTCAATGAGCAGTTCTTC.

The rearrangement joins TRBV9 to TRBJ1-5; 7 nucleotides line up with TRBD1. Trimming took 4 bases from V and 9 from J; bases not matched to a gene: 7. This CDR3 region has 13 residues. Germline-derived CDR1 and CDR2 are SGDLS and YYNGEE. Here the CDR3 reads CASSPQGGVPQHF. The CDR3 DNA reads TGTGCCAGCAGCCCTCAGGGGGGGGTGCCCCAGCATTTT.

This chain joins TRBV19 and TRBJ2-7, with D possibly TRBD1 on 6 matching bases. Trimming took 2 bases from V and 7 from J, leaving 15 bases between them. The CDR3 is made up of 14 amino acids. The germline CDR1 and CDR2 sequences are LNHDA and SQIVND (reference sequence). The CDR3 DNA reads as TGTGCCAGTAGTATAAACAGGGAGAATGGGGAGCAGTACTTC. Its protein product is CASSINRENGEQYF.

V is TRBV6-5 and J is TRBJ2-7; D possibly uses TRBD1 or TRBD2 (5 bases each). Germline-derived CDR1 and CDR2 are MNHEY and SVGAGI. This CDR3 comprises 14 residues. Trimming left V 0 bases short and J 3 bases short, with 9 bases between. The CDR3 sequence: CASSYSGTGYEQYF. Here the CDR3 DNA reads TGTGCCAGCAGTTACTCGGGGACCGGCTACGAGCAGTACTTC.

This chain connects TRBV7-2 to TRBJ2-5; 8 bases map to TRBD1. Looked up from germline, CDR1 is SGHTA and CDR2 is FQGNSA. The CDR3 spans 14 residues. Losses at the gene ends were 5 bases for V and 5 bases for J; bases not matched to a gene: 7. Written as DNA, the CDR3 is TGTGCCAGCAGCCCAACAGGGGGTTGGGAGACCCAGTACTTC. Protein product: CASSPTGGWETQYF.

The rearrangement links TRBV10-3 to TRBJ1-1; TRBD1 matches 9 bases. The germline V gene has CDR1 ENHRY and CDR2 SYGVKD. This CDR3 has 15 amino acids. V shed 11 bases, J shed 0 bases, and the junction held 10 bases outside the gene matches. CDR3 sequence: CAPMDRGLVNTEAFF. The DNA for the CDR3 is TGTGCCCCAATGGACAGGGGATTGGTGAACACTGAAGCTTTCTTT.

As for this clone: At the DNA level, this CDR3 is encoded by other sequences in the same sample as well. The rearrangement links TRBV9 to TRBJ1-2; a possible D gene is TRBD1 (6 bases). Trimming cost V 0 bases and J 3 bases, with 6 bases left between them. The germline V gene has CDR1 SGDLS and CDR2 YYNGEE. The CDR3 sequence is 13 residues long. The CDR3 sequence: CASSVGTDYGYTF. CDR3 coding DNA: TGTGCCAGCAGCGTAGGGACAGACTATGGCTACACCTTC.

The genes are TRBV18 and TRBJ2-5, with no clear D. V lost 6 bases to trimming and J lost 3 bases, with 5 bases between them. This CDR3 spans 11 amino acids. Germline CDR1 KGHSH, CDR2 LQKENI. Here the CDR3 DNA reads TGTGCCAGCTCGCGGAAAGAGACCCAGTACTTC. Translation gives CASSRKETQYF.

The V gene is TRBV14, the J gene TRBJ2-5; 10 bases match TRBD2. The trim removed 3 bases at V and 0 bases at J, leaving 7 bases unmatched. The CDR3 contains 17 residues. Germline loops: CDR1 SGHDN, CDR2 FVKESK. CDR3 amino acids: CASSHLTSGTYQETQYF. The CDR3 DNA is TGTGCCAGCAGCCACCTAACTAGCGGGACCTACCAAGAGACCCAGTACTTC.

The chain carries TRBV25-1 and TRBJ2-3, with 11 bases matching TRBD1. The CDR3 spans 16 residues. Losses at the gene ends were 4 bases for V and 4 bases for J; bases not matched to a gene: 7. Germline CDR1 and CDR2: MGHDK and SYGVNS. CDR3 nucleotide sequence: TGTGCCAGCAGTGCACCCGGACAGGGGGCTTCAGATACGCAGTATTTT. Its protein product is CASSAPGQGASDTQYF.

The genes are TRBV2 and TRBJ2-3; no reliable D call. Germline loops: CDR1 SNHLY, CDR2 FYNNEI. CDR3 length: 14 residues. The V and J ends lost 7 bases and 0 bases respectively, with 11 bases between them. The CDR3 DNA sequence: TGTGCCAGCAAGCAAGCAGAAAGCACAGATACGCAGTATTTT. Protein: CASKQAESTDTQYF.

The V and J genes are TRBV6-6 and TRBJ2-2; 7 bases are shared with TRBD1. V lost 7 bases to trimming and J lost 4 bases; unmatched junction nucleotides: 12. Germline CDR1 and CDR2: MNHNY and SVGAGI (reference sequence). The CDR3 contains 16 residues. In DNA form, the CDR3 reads TGTGCCAGCACCAACGGCAGGGGGTCGGGCACCGGGGAGCTGTTTTTT. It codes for CASTNGRGSGTGELFF.

The CDR3 sequence: CASSTQRGTQYF. CDR3 DNA sequence: TGTGCCAGCAGTACTCAACGAGGGACCCAGTACTTC. The chain recombines TRBV27 with TRBJ2-5; D gene ambiguous. V was cut by 5 bases and J by 7 bases, with 11 bases left in between. The CDR3 contains 12 residues. From germline, CDR1 is MNHEY and CDR2 SMNVEV (reference sequence).

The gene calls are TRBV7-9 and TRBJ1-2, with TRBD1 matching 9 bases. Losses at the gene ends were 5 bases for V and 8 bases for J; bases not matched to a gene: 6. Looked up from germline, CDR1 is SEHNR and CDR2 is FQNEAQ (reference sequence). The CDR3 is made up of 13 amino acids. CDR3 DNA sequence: TGTGCCAGCAGCCCGACAGGGGGGGTCGGCTACACCTTC. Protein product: CASSPTGGVGYTF.

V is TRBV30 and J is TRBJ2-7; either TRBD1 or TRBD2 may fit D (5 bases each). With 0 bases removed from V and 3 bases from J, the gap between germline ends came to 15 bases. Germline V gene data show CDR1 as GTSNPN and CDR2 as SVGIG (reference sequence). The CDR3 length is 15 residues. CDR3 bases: TGTGCCTGGAGTGTGGGGACGGCAGGGCACTACGAGCAGTACTTC. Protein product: CAWSVGTAGHYEQYF.